The TCR beta chain under discussion was sequenced for a study of OX40 agonist ivuxolimab in advanced cancers. The wider study: Dose-escalation patients suffered from hepatocellular carcinoma, melanoma, renal cell or head and neck cancer. Study-level results: There were, on average, more expanded clones in CD8+ T cells than in CD4+.

J lost 5 bases, V lost 0 bases, and 8 bases had no gene match. Per germline, CDR1 SGDLS and CDR2 YYNGEE. The CDR3 spans 17 residues. Sequenced by immunoSEQ multiplex PCR; TCRdb stores in-frame clones only, minus some. The sample has 10,000 to 15,000 clones, about three quarters seen once. As concerns this clone: Its antigen is as yet unknown.

V is TRBV9 and J is TRBJ2-3; 11 nucleotides match TRBD2. This clonotype was obtained from an adult with an advanced solid tumor such as melanoma, head and neck, liver or kidney cancer. Sequenced material: CD4+ or CD8+ T cells sorted from blood, taken in a trial of the OX40 agonist ivuxolimab. In DNA, the CDR3 is TGTGCCAGCAGCGTAGCTTGGCTAGCGGGAGGTGGAGATACGCAGTATTTT. Protein: CASSVAWLAGGGDTQYF.